This TCR beta chain was obtained from a study of control samples from healthy donors and cancer patients. The CDR3 runs to 16 residues. The V and J ends lost 7 bases and 5 bases, in that order; junction bases with no gene match: 14. Germline CDR1 reads SEHNR; CDR2 reads FQNEAQ (reference sequence). This clone was seen a few times. Assay: immunoSEQ multiplex PCR; the TCRdb copy retains only in-frame clones and omits some. The sample consists of some 94,000 clones, about 88% of them appearing once. This chain joins TRBV7-9 and TRBJ2-5, with TRBD1 identical over 9 bases. The sample comprised blood. The TCR originated in a woman in her forties or fifties in good health. CDR3 residues: CASNHDRDRVTETQYF. The CDR3 DNA sequence: TGTGCCAGCAACCATGACCGGGACAGGGTTACGGAGACCCAGTACTTC.